This TCR beta chain was sequenced during a study of Ad26.COV2.S vaccination and SARS-CoV-2 variants. V was clipped by 5 bases and J by 4 bases, with 10 bases between them. The CDR3 runs 13 residues. Germline CDR1 reads SGHTA; CDR2 reads FQGTGA. Treatment indicated: some 20 received Ad26.COV2.S at low or high dose, single or two shots; about five received placebo; per-sample allocation not given. After the first vaccine or placebo injection, samples were drawn on day 63. Sequenced by immunoSEQ multiplex PCR; TCRdb stores in-frame clones only, minus some. The sample records 400,000 to 450,000 clones, 90% being singletons.

The J gene is TRBJ2-3, the V gene TRBV7-3; TRBD2 is a possible D gene (5 bases). The TCR was taken from a person aged 18 to 59 who received the Ad26.COV2.S COVID-19 vaccine or a placebo. The sequencing used peripheral blood, collected in a trial of Ad26.COV2.S vaccine versus placebo. The CDR3 here is CASSKRVADTQYF. CDR3 DNA: TGTGCCAGCAGCAAGAGGGTCGCAGATACGCAGTATTTT.